The 30 T cell receptor beta chains presented below share a single source sample, sequenced in a study of OX40 agonist ivuxolimab in advanced cancers. Data came from immunoSEQ multiplex PCR; TCRdb stores just in-frame clones and leaves some out. Of 65,000 to 80,000 clones listed, 85% to 95% are singletons. Here the sequenced sample was CD4+ or CD8+ T cells sorted from blood, taken in a trial of the OX40 agonist ivuxolimab. The receptors shown here come from an adult with an advanced solid tumor such as melanoma, head and neck, liver or kidney cancer.

The V gene is TRBV19, the J gene TRBJ2-7, with 11 bases aligning to TRBD1. Germline V CDR1 and CDR2: LNHDA, SQIVND (reference sequence). V lost 3 bases to trimming and J lost 3 bases; unmatched junction nucleotides: 7. The CDR3 has 16 amino acids. The CDR3 DNA is TGTGCCAGTAGTATTCTGGGACAGGGGGGTATCTACGAGCAGTACTTC. Translation gives CASSILGQGGIYEQYF.

The chain links TRBV5-1 to TRBJ2-7, with TRBD2 matching 10 bases. CDR3 size: 14 residues. Germline V lookup: CDR1 SGHRS, CDR2 YFSETQ. V trimming: 1 base; J trimming: 4 bases; junction bases outside the gene matches: 2. The chain's CDR3 is CASSLLAGGYEQYF. DNA of the CDR3: TGCGCCAGCAGCTTGTTAGCGGGGGGTTACGAGCAGTACTTC.

V gene TRBV13 combines with J gene TRBJ1-1; a possible D gene is TRBD1 (6 bases). The CDR3 consists of 14 residues. CDR1 PRHDT and CDR2 FYEKMQ come from the germline V gene (reference sequence). Between the trimmed V and J ends, which lost 5 bases and 1 base, there was a span of 11 bases. CDR3 loop: CASSATGQNTEAFF. DNA for the CDR3: TGTGCCAGCAGCGCTACAGGGCAGAACACTGAAGCTTTCTTT. The whole variable domain, filled in from reference TRBV13 and TRBJ1-1, reads AAGVIQSPRHLIKEKRETATLKCYPIPRHDTVYWYQQGPGQDPQFLISFYEKMQSDKGSIPDRFSAQQFSDYHSELNMSSLELGDSALYFCASSATGQNTEAFFGQGTRLTVV.

The rearrangement joins TRBV15 to TRBJ2-3; D is perhaps TRBD2 (6 bases). CDR3 length: 16 amino acids. The germline CDR1 and CDR2 sequences are LNHNV and YYDKDF (reference sequence). Trimming left V 3 bases short and J 1 base short, with 14 bases between. Written as DNA, the CDR3 is TGTGCCACCAGCAGGGGGGAAAGGGAGGGCACAGATACGCAGTATTTT. It is translated as CATSRGEREGTDTQYF.

V usage is TRBV4-1 and J usage is TRBJ1-1; a weak D match, TRBD1 (5 bases). The germline V and J ends were trimmed by 1 base and 4 bases, with 10 bases remaining between them. The germline V gene encodes CDR1 MGHRA and CDR2 YSYEKL. The CDR3 covers 14 residues. The CDR3 region is CASSQGGGGTEAFF. Here the CDR3 DNA reads TGCGCCAGCAGCCAAGGGGGGGGTGGCACTGAAGCTTTCTTT.

This chain uses TRBV7-6 with TRBJ1-1, with 8 bases aligning to TRBD1. The V segment lost 4 bases and the J segment 3 bases; nucleotides outside the gene matches: 4. The germline gives CDR1 SGHVS, CDR2 FNYEAQ. The CDR3 spans 14 residues. The CDR3 reads CASSSPDRDTEAFF. Written as DNA, the CDR3 is TGTGCCAGCAGCTCACCGGACAGGGACACTGAAGCTTTCTTT. Combining the CDR3 with reference TRBV7-6 and TRBJ1-1 gives the whole variable domain GAGVSQSPRYKVTKRGQDVALRCDPISGHVSLYWYRQALGQGPEFLTYFNYEAQQDKSGLPNDRFSAERPEGSISTLTIQRTEQRDSAMYRCASSSPDRDTEAFFGQGTRLTVV.

The chain employs TRBV13 and TRBJ2-5; no definite D call. CDR1 and CDR2 (germline): PRHDT, FYEKMQ (reference sequence). V was trimmed by 0 bases and J by 5 bases, leaving 7 bases between them. CDR3 length: 13 residues. The CDR3 is CASSLGREETQYF. In nucleotides, the CDR3 is TGTGCCAGCAGCTTAGGCCGTGAGGAGACCCAGTACTTC.

This clone came up once. The chain joins TRBV19 to TRBJ2-1; D gene ambiguous. Germline CDR1 and CDR2: LNHDA and SQIVND (reference sequence). CDR3 length: 15 amino acids. V dropped 8 bases and J dropped 0 bases, with 14 bases sitting between them. CDR3 region: CASRINPSSYNEQFF. In DNA form, the CDR3 reads TGTGCCAGTCGGATTAACCCGAGCTCCTACAATGAGCAGTTCTTC.

This clone has just one count. The chain has TRBV5-6 and TRBJ1-2, with D unclear. V was cut by 3 bases and J by 8 bases, with 17 bases left in between. The germline V gene encodes CDR1 SGHDT and CDR2 YYEEEE. This CDR3 has 14 amino acids. The CDR3 bases are TGTGCCAGCAGCTCCGAGTACAACCTGCCGGGCTACACCTTC. Translating it yields CASSSEYNLPGYTF.

The V gene is TRBV11-2, the J gene TRBJ2-3; D may be TRBD2 (5 bases). The germline V gene has CDR1 SGHAT and CDR2 FQNNGV. V lost 1 base to trimming and J lost 0 bases, with 8 bases between them. The CDR3 loop spans 15 amino acids. DNA for the CDR3: TGTGCCAGCAGCTTAGCGGGGTCTAGCACAGATACGCAGTATTTT. Translating gives CASSLAGSSTDTQYF.

CDR3: CASSSSVPYEQYF. CDR3 DNA: TGTGCCAGCAGCTCCTCAGTGCCGTACGAGCAGTACTTC. The V call is TRBV7-9, the J call TRBJ2-7; D remains ambiguous. V was shortened by 4 bases and J by 4 bases, with 11 bases between the two germline ends. Germline CDR1 and CDR2: SEHNR and FQNEAQ (reference sequence). The CDR3 runs to 13 residues.

V usage is TRBV10-3 and J usage is TRBJ2-7; D is perhaps TRBD1 or TRBD2 (5 bases each). Deletions cut 2 bases from V and 0 bases from J, with 11 bases between. The CDR3 covers 15 residues. Germline CDR1 reads ENHRY; CDR2 reads SYGVKD. The CDR3 sequence: CAISEGRDGSYEQYF. The CDR3 bases are TGTGCCATCAGTGAGGGAAGGGACGGCTCCTACGAGCAGTACTTC.

This chain joins TRBV14 and TRBJ1-2; 7 bases are a match to TRBD1. This CDR3 contains 18 residues. Germline V CDR1 and CDR2: SGHDN, FVKESK. The V gene end was trimmed by 0 bases and the J gene end by 3 bases; junction bases not matched to a gene: 13. DNA of the CDR3: TGTGCCAGCAGCCAAGAATGGGCATTAGAGGGACAGTACTATGGCTACACCTTC. The encoded protein is CASSQEWALEGQYYGYTF.

This chain uses TRBV4-2 with TRBJ2-1, with D possibly TRBD2 on 7 matching bases. Trimming took 0 bases from V and 5 from J, leaving 17 bases between them. CDR3 length: 17 residues. Germline CDR1 reads LGHNA; CDR2 reads YNFKEQ. Here the CDR3 DNA reads TGTGCCAGCAGCCAAGAGTCCGGGCGGGGGCGCGACAATGAGCAGTTCTTC. This gives the protein CASSQESGRGRDNEQFF.

This sequence joins TRBV5-1 and TRBJ1-6, with D perhaps TRBD1 (6 bases). Germline V gene sequence: CDR1 SGHRS, CDR2 YFSETQ. This CDR3 has 19 amino acids. Between the trimmed V and J ends, which lost 3 bases and 0 bases, there was a span of 19 bases. The CDR3 DNA follows: TGCGCCAGCAGCTCGTCATGGGGGGCCGTAAGCTCCTATAATTCACCCCTCCACTTT. Its protein is CASSSSWGAVSSYNSPLHF.

V is TRBV7-9 and J is TRBJ1-4, with TRBD1 matching 11 bases. V lost 5 bases to trimming and J lost 8 bases; unmatched junction nucleotides: 7. The CDR3 is made up of 15 amino acids. CDR1 is SEHNR and CDR2 is FQNEAQ in the germline V gene (reference sequence). CDR3 residues: CASSRQGQGGEKLFF. The CDR3 DNA is TGTGCCAGCAGCCGGCAGGGACAGGGGGGAGAAAAACTGTTTTTT. The entire variable domain, with the rest obtained from reference TRBV7-9 and TRBJ1-4, is as follows: DTGVSQNPRHKITKRGQNVTFRCDPISEHNRLYWYRQTLGQGPEFLTYFQNEAQLEKSRLLSDRFSAERPKGSFSTLEIQRTEQGDSAMYLCASSRQGQGGEKLFFGSGTQLSVL.

Concerning this clone: Additional DNA sequences in this sample encode the identical CDR3. The chain has TRBV5-6 and TRBJ2-7, with unresolved D. V was cut by 0 bases and J by 4 bases, with 2 bases left in between. This CDR3 spans 11 amino acids. From germline, CDR1 is SGHDT and CDR2 YYEEEE. The CDR3 loop is CASSLGYEQYF. CDR3 in DNA: TGTGCCAGCAGCTTGGGGTACGAGCAGTACTTC.

CDR3 nucleotides: TGCGCCAGCAGCTTGGCTCAAAGCTCCTACAATGAGCAGTTCTTC. Its translation: CASSLAQSSYNEQFF. The V gene is TRBV5-1, the J gene TRBJ2-1, with unresolved D. The CDR3 spans 15 residues. Looked up from germline, CDR1 is SGHRS and CDR2 is YFSETQ. Deletions cut 0 bases from V and 0 bases from J, with 7 bases between.

This chain uses TRBV13 with TRBJ1-6; D might be TRBD1 (6 bases). The CDR3 loop spans 12 amino acids. The germline CDR1 and CDR2 sequences are PRHDT and FYEKMQ (reference sequence). V was trimmed by 6 bases and J by 10 bases, leaving 10 bases between them. The CDR3 is CASSTGYSPLHF. CDR3 nucleotide sequence: TGTGCCAGCAGTACAGGGTACTCACCCCTCCACTTT.

The chain joins TRBV27 to TRBJ1-6; no clear D gene. The CDR3 runs 14 residues. Trimming removed 3 bases from V and 7 bases from J, with 10 bases in between. CDR1 and CDR2 from the germline V gene are MNHEY and SMNVEV (reference sequence). DNA for the CDR3: TGTGCCAGCAGTTTTGTGGGTGGGAATTCACCCCTCCACTTT. Amino acids: CASSFVGGNSPLHF.

The chain uses TRBV27 and TRBJ2-2; the match to TRBD2 covers 11 bases. Trimming removed 2 bases from V and 5 bases from J; junction bases left unmatched: 1. CDR3 size: 15 residues. Per germline, CDR1 MNHEY and CDR2 SMNVEV (reference sequence). The CDR3 loop reads CASSLLAGGTGELFF. The CDR3 nucleotides read TGTGCCAGCAGTTTACTAGCGGGGGGAACCGGGGAGCTGTTTTTT.

This clone was counted once. The rearrangement links TRBV27 to TRBJ1-2; 7 bases are shared with TRBD1. The CDR3 runs to 15 residues. With V trimmed by 3 bases and J by 5 bases, 9 bases remained unmatched. CDR1 and CDR2 from the germline V gene are MNHEY and SMNVEV (reference sequence). DNA for the CDR3: TGTGCCAGCAGTTTCTCACAGGGGAGGGTGTATGGCTACACCTTC. This translates into CASSFSQGRVYGYTF.

The chain uses TRBV12-5 and TRBJ1-4; perhaps TRBD1 as D (5 bases). The CDR3 contains 15 residues. With 6 bases removed from V and 4 bases from J, the gap between germline ends came to 15 bases. The germline V gene has CDR1 LGHNT and CDR2 FRNRAP. The chain's CDR3 is CASGSPGHSNEKLFF. Written as DNA, the CDR3 is TGTGCTAGTGGCTCCCCGGGGCATAGTAATGAAAAACTGTTTTTT.

This chain links TRBV10-1 with TRBJ2-5, with no clear D. Germline CDR1 reads WNHNN; CDR2 reads SYGVQD (reference sequence). This CDR3 comprises 15 residues. The V and J ends lost 2 bases and 1 base respectively, with 11 bases between them. Here the CDR3 reads CASSEAMAPQETQYF. DNA of the CDR3: TGCGCCAGCAGTGAGGCCATGGCCCCCCAAGAGACCCAGTACTTC.

The chain joins TRBV21-1 to TRBJ2-5; the table assigns TRBD1, which was not confirmed against the DNA. TRBV21-1 is a pseudogene segment. The CDR3 runs to 15 residues. The CDR3 region has the DNA TGTGCCAGCAGCTCACCGGGACAGCAGCAAGAGACCCAGTACTTC. Translated: CASSSPGQQQETQYF.

This chain uses TRBV7-8 with TRBJ1-4; D might be TRBD1 (5 bases). Germline-derived CDR1 and CDR2 are SGHVS and FQNEAQ. The CDR3 extends over 14 amino acids. V shed 1 base and J shed 7 bases, with 10 bases lying between them. CDR3 sequence: CASSLEWGGEKLFF. CDR3 bases: TGTGCCAGCAGCTTAGAATGGGGCGGTGAAAAACTGTTTTTT.

The chain has TRBV9 and TRBJ1-2, with D possibly matching TRBD1 (5 bases). Trimming shortened V by 4 bases and J by 12 bases, and 16 bases separated the two germline ends. Germline V gene data show CDR1 as SGDLS and CDR2 as YYNGEE. CDR3 length: 12 residues. CDR3 region: CASSPPGAGNTF. The DNA of the CDR3 is TGTGCCAGCAGCCCCCCCGGGGCAGGGAACACCTTC.

The chain joins TRBV7-9 to TRBJ2-7; the match to TRBD1 covers 10 bases. Germline loops: CDR1 SEHNR, CDR2 FQNEAQ (reference sequence). CDR3 length: 15 amino acids. With V trimmed by 5 bases and J by 3 bases, 7 bases remained unmatched. CDR3 region: CASSRGQGSFYEQYF. The CDR3 bases are TGTGCCAGCAGCCGGGGACAGGGGTCCTTCTACGAGCAGTACTTC.

This clone was counted between two and nine times. The CDR3 DNA reads TGTGCCAGCAGTTACTCGGAAGGGGGGGCCGGAAACACCATATATTTT. Translating it yields CASSYSEGGAGNTIYF. This chain joins TRBV6-5 and TRBJ1-3, with a tentative D call TRBD1 (6 bases). CDR1 is MNHEY and CDR2 is SVGAGI in the germline V gene. The length of the CDR3 is 16 residues. Between the trimmed V and J ends, which lost 0 bases and 4 bases, there was a span of 13 bases.

This chain links TRBV6-6 with TRBJ2-5; D unclear. Trimming took 0 bases from V and 2 from J, leaving 10 bases between them. Per germline, CDR1 MNHNY and CDR2 SVGAGI (reference sequence). The CDR3 extends over 15 amino acids. DNA for the CDR3: TGTGCCAGCAGTTACTCGATCGGAAATCAAGAGACCCAGTACTTC. This codes for CASSYSIGNQETQYF.